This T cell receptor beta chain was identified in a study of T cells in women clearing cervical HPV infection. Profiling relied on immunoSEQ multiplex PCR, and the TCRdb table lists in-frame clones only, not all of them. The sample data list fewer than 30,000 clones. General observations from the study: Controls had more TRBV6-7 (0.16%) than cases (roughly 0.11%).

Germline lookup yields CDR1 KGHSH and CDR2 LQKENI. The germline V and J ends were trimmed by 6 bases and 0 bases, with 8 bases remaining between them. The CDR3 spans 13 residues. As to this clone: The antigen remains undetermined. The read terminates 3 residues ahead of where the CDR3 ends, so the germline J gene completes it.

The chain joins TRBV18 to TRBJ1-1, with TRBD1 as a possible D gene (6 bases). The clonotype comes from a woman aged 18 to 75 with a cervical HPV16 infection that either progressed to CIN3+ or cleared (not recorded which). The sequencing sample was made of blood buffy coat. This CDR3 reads CASSSGVNTEAFF. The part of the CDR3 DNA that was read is TGTGCCAGCTCGTCAGGGGTGAACACTGAA.